This TCR beta chain derives from a study of molecular identifiers for immune sequencing clone quantification (dated by TCRdb to the late 2010s). Broadly, across the study: For a replicate experiment, RNA from approximately 20,000 or 100,000 naive CD8 T cells was divided into five aliquots, and four of the five aliquots were sequenced. CD8 T cells were used in a methods study to benchmark molecular-identifier clustering-based TCR repertoire sequencing (MIDCIRS) and TCR RNA copy counting. Overall results and qualifications from the work: Modeling estimated 2.5 to 3.5 recovered TCR RNA copies per cell, compared with about ten by digital PCR, which implies around 33% capture efficiency. The naive libraries included spiked-in Jurkat TCR RNA (fewer than eleven copies' worth), and this RNA is not part of the donor repertoire. In CMV-specific effector cells, over 99% of molecules were held by clones above 20 RNA copies, whereas under 1% of molecules were held by such clones in naive cells. Spiked-in Jurkat TCR RNA equal to a single cell's worth was reported to be detectable even within 1,100,000 naive CD8 T cells. Highly expanded clone sizes could be underestimated because identical TCR molecules may share a barcode. When barcode sub-clustering was not used, chimeric consensus sequences inflated TCR diversity, with chimeras reaching as high as 47%.

This clonotype was recorded many times. Its antigen is not yet known. Base qualities are not at hand, and no much larger clone is one base apart. The library was obtained by PCR. Sequencing used a NextSeq 500. Bulk TCR libraries were prepared as previously described, using TCR primers listed in Table S5. Purification of total RNA was performed with the Qiagen AllPrep DNA/RNA kit. Before analysis, reads from multiple sequencing runs of the same library were pooled. The original pipeline was this. Reads were retained only if the reads had an exact TCR constant sequence, and the retained reads were trimmed to 150 nt and grouped according to their 12-nt molecular barcodes. Reads inside each barcode group were sub-clustered using a 15% Levenshtein threshold, and a quality-weighted consensus sequence was constructed for each RNA molecule. Non-functional sequences were removed, as were lower-count sequences one edit away from another. On the basis of fitting two negative binomial distributions, barcode sub-clusters with fewer than 20% of the maximum read count were discarded. TCRdb reprocessed the public reads (quality trimming at Q25 with fastp, clone calling with MiXCR) and kept in-frame beta chains. Entries are consolidated by CDR3 protein sequence, retaining the most common genes and DNA. None of the V and J calls come from the authors' own analysis; TCRdb made them. In all, the sample holds a few hundred thousand distinct CDR3 sequences, and under 25% of those were seen once. The ten largest account for 0.65% to 0.95% of the sample.

Libraries of naive CD8 T cells were built from around 18,000 to 910,000 sorted cells, with 10%, 30% or 50% of the purified RNA used. On a BD FACSAria II, naive CD8 T cells were FACS-sorted as CD8+CD4-CCR7+CD45RA+ and collected into RLT Plus buffer. More than 8 TCR copies' worth of Jurkat RNA were spiked into roughly 18,000-1,000,000 naive CD8 T cell samples to test detection sensitivity. Enrichment of CD8 T cells was performed with RosetteSep CD8+ T Cell Enrichment Cocktail and Ficoll-Paque, after which ACK red cell lysis was carried out. Looking up the germline V gene yields CDR1 MNHEY and CDR2 SVGAGI. The V end gives up 5 bases and the J end 4 bases, leaving 6 bases in the junction not matched to a gene. The CDR3 has 14 amino acids, counting the end cysteine and phenylalanine. Only CDR3 DNA remains: 42 bases, in frame from the first base.

The specimen sequenced was naive CD8+ T cells from blood, with Jurkat cell RNA spiked in. According to the study, the label for this sample's cell subset or site signals: FACS-sorted CD8+CD4-CCR7+CD45RA+ naive T cells. The sequence was collected from a human donor in good health. Some libraries in this study had Jurkat cell RNA spiked in. The chain was built from TRBV6-5 and TRBJ2-3; 7 central nucleotides agree with TRBD2. Read as DNA, the sequence is TGTGCCAGCAGTCCCGGACTAGTTGCAGATACGCAGTATTTT. This gives the protein CASSPGLVADTQYF.